The 18 T cell receptor beta chains reported below all come from one sample, sequenced in a study of shared clonotypes between healthy human individuals. TCRdb keeps only in-frame clones here, not all; method: immunoSEQ multiplex PCR. The sample carries about 2.3 million clones, around 92% recorded once. Sequenced input: naive CD4+ T cells from PBMCs. Described subset: CD45RA+ positively selected. Receptors were obtained from a man aged 18 to 35 in good health. Some clones in this sample may be carry-over from other donors' samples.

Worth noting for this clone: Distinct nucleotide sequences in the sample also encode this CDR3. The rearrangement joins TRBV10-3 to TRBJ2-3; either TRBD1 or TRBD2 may supply D (7 bases each). The germline V gene has CDR1 ENHRY and CDR2 SYGVKD. The V end was cut by 6 bases, the J end by 1 base, with 14 bases between. This CDR3 is built from 15 residues. The CDR3 DNA reads as TGTGCCATCAGCAGGGGGGGCGCTGGCACAGATACGCAGTATTTT. It is translated as CAISRGGAGTDTQYF.

The chain employs TRBV5-1 and TRBJ2-7; D remains unclear. The germline gives CDR1 SGHRS, CDR2 YFSETQ. The CDR3 has 14 residues. V lost 4 bases and J lost 1, with 12 bases in between. CDR3: CASSPDVQSYEQYF. CDR3 nucleotide sequence: TGCGCCAGCAGCCCCGACGTCCAATCCTACGAGCAGTACTTC.

The chain recombines TRBV28 with TRBJ1-2, with 9 positions matching TRBD1. This CDR3 spans 13 amino acids. Germline V gene data show CDR1 as MDHEN and CDR2 as SYDVKM. After removal of 6 bases from V and 5 bases from J, the junction contained 4 bases not matched to a gene. The CDR3 nucleotides read TGTGCCAGCAGGGGACAGGGAATATATGGCTACACCTTC. It translates to CASRGQGIYGYTF.

This rearrangement joins TRBV7-9 to TRBJ1-2; D might be TRBD1 (6 bases). This CDR3 has 13 residues. Germline CDR1 reads SEHNR; CDR2 reads FQNEAQ (reference sequence). Trimming cost V 10 bases and J 5 bases, with 17 bases left between them. The DNA of the CDR3 is TGTGCCACCCCAACAGACAGGCTTTATGGCTACACCTTC. Translated: CATPTDRLYGYTF.

The gene calls are TRBV18 and TRBJ2-1, with D hard to call. Germline-derived CDR1 and CDR2 are KGHSH and LQKENI. Trimming left V 2 bases short and J 2 bases short, with 4 bases between. The CDR3 is 13 residues long. The CDR3 loop reads CASSPTPYNEQFF. CDR3 nucleotide sequence: TGTGCCAGCTCACCAACCCCCTACAATGAGCAGTTCTTC.

This rearrangement joins TRBV19 to TRBJ2-7; 9 bases map to TRBD2. CDR1 LNHDA and CDR2 SQIVND come from the germline V gene (reference sequence). The CDR3 has 20 residues. The junction had 19 bases not matched to a gene; V was cut back by 3 bases and J by 1 base. CDR3 coding DNA: TGTGCCAGTAGTATCGGGGGGGGCACCAAGACTAGCGGAGGTTCCTACGAGCAGTACTTC. Its translation is CASSIGGGTKTSGGSYEQYF.

About this clone: Distinct nucleotide sequences in the sample also encode this CDR3. The gene calls are TRBV5-1 and TRBJ2-5; no firm D call. V lost 1 base, J lost 2 bases, and 6 bases lay in between. CDR3 length equals 13 residues. Germline CDR1 reads SGHRS; CDR2 reads YFSETQ. CDR3 bases: TGCGCCAGCAGCTTGTACAATCAAGAGACCCAGTACTTC. It codes for CASSLYNQETQYF.

The chain uses TRBV5-1 and TRBJ2-1, with 7 nucleotides matching TRBD2. In germline, CDR1 is SGHRS, CDR2 YFSETQ. The CDR3 runs to 14 residues. V lost 0 bases, J lost 9 bases, and 6 bases stayed unmatched. Written as DNA, the CDR3 is TGCGCCAGCAGCTTGGGACTAGCTCTCCGTGAGCAGTTCTTC. Translating gives CASSLGLALREQFF.

V and J are TRBV9 and TRBJ2-3; 7 bases agree with TRBD1. Germline lookup yields CDR1 SGDLS and CDR2 YYNGEE. This CDR3 region has 14 residues. J was trimmed by 4 bases and V by 1 base; bases with no gene match: 3. The CDR3 loop is CASSVTGVPDTQYF. The CDR3 coding sequence is TGTGCCAGCAGCGTAACAGGGGTCCCAGATACGCAGTATTTT.

V and J are TRBV5-1 and TRBJ2-5; D is unresolved. This CDR3 has 14 amino acids. The V gene's germline CDR1 is SGHRS and CDR2 YFSETQ. Deletions cut 4 bases from V and 1 base from J, with 11 bases between. The CDR3: CASSTSRFQETQYF. In DNA form, the CDR3 reads TGCGCCAGCAGCACCTCAAGATTCCAAGAGACCCAGTACTTC.

The chain uses TRBV28 and TRBJ1-4; TRBD1 aligns across 7 bases. CDR1 is MDHEN and CDR2 is SYDVKM in the germline V gene. This CDR3 spans 15 amino acids. V lost 3 bases and J lost 7; bases outside the gene matches: 8. CDR3 sequence (DNA): TGTGCCAGCAGTTTCCCGGCAGGGGGAGGTGAAAAACTGTTTTTT. It encodes CASSFPAGGGEKLFF.

The rearrangement joins TRBV18 to TRBJ1-2; no clear D. V was clipped by 1 base and J by 0 bases, with 9 bases between them. Germline loops: CDR1 KGHSH, CDR2 LQKENI. CDR3 length: 15 amino acids. CDR3 loop: CASSPQTATNYGYTF. CDR3 coding DNA: TGTGCCAGCTCACCACAGACGGCTACTAACTATGGCTACACCTTC.

This clone was seen just once. This chain joins TRBV6-5 and TRBJ2-7; D remains unclear. Germline V lookup: CDR1 MNHEY, CDR2 SVGAGI. The CDR3 runs to 15 residues. V was shortened by 0 bases and J by 1 base, with 10 bases between the two germline ends. Written as DNA, the CDR3 is TGTGCCAGCAGTTACTCGGTCGAGGCTTCCTACGAGCAGTACTTC. Amino acids: CASSYSVEASYEQYF.

This rearrangement joins TRBV6-1 to TRBJ1-2; TRBD1 agrees at 10 bases. V lost 6 bases to trimming and J lost 3 bases; unmatched junction nucleotides: 7. CDR3 length: 15 amino acids. Looked up from germline, CDR1 is MNHNS and CDR2 is SASEGT. This CDR3 reads CASRVTTGGYYGYTF. CDR3 DNA: TGTGCCAGCAGAGTCACGACAGGGGGCTACTATGGCTACACCTTC.

This clone was seen more than once but under ten times. The same CDR3 also results from other DNA sequences found in this sample. The V call is TRBV9, the J call TRBJ2-2; 7 bases fit TRBD2. CDR1 and CDR2 from the germline V gene are SGDLS and YYNGEE. Germline trimming cut 2 bases from V and 1 base from J; bases unmatched to any gene: 2. CDR3 length: 15 residues. The CDR3 DNA sequence: TGTGCCAGCAGCGTCCTAGCGGTGAACACCGGGGAGCTGTTTTTT. It translates to CASSVLAVNTGELFF.

This chain uses TRBV14 with TRBJ2-2; 8 nucleotides line up with TRBD2. V dropped 1 base and J dropped 6; count of bases not matched to a gene: 4. In germline, CDR1 is SGHDN, CDR2 FVKESK. This CDR3 has 15 residues. The CDR3: CASSQVSAGAGELFF. In nucleotides, the CDR3 is TGTGCCAGCAGCCAAGTTTCAGCGGGAGCCGGGGAGCTGTTTTTT. The whole variable domain, filled in from reference TRBV14 and TRBJ2-2, reads EAGVTQFPSHSVIEKGQTVTLRCDPISGHDNLYWYRRVMGKEIKFLLHFVKESKQDESGMPNNRFLAERTGGTYSTLKVQPAELEDSGVYFCASSQVSAGAGELFFGEGSRLTVL.

The chain has TRBV2 and TRBJ1-5; D uncertain. V was pared by 2 bases and J by 4 bases, with 12 bases between. Germline V lookup: CDR1 SNHLY, CDR2 FYNNEI. The CDR3 has 15 amino acids. The CDR3 protein is CASSESEGRNQPQHF. DNA of the CDR3: TGTGCCAGCAGTGAATCGGAAGGGAGGAATCAGCCCCAGCATTTT.

As to this clone: The sample holds other DNA sequences that translate to the same CDR3. The chain uses TRBV18 and TRBJ2-7, with 7 positions matching TRBD2. This CDR3 is 14 amino acids long. The J segment lost 3 bases and the V segment lost 2 bases, leaving 4 bases of the junction unmatched. From germline, CDR1 is KGHSH and CDR2 LQKENI. CDR3 protein: CASSPGGSHYEQYF. The CDR3, as DNA: TGTGCCAGCTCACCAGGCGGGAGCCACTACGAGCAGTACTTC.